A selection of T cell receptor beta chains follows, all from one sample in a study of cytomegalovirus exposure and HLA in healthy donors. Only in-frame clones appear in the TCRdb table, and some are missing; sequencing was by immunoSEQ multiplex PCR. The table records roughly 200,000 clones, 80% to 90% of them present only once. The sequencing sample was made of PBMCs. All receptors come from a man aged 25 to 40 in good health and CMV-seronegative. CDR3s include the opening cysteine and the closing phenylalanine or tryptophan. The order of the fields is CDR3 DNA, CDR3 protein, D gene, clone size, V gene, J gene. A D gene is named only where the DNA matches it firmly. The size field is filled for only some rows; it gives once, few, many or a size class.

TGTGCCAGCAGCTTAAGGGGTCAGCCCCAGCATTTT	CASSLRGQPQHF	-	-	TRBV7-2	TRBJ1-5
TGCAGCGTCTCTAACCTGGGGCCCTACAATGAGCAGTTCTTC	CSVSNLGPYNEQFF	-	-	TRBV29-1	TRBJ2-1
TGTGCCAGCCGCCAGGTCTCTGGAAACACCATATATTTT	CASRQVSGNTIYF	-	once	TRBV19	TRBJ1-3
TGTGCCAGCAGCTCGGGACAGGGAGGGTCCTACGAGCAGTACTTC	CASSSGQGGSYEQYF	TRBD1	-	TRBV7-9	TRBJ2-7
TGCGCCAGCTACCAAATAGGGGCCCTTAAGAGTGCCTACGAGCAGTACTTC	CASYQIGALKSAYEQYF	-	-	TRBV5-1	TRBJ2-7
TGTGCCAGCAGCGGCCTAGGTGCGCTGTTTTTT	CASSGLGALFF	-	-	TRBV28	TRBJ1-4
TGTGCCAGCAGCTTAGCGCAGAGCGAACTAGCGGTTTTGAAGCAGTACTTC	CASSLAQSELAVLKQYF	TRBD2	-	TRBV5-8	TRBJ2-7
TGTGCCAGCAGCATATACGGGGGACAGGGGCTCAGAGGGCAGCCCCAGCATTTT	CASSIYGGQGLRGQPQHF	TRBD1	-	TRBV7-2	TRBJ1-5
TGTGCCAGCAGCCGAGCGGGGGGCCTCACAGATACGCAGTATTTT	CASSRAGGLTDTQYF	TRBD2	-	TRBV7-3	TRBJ2-3
TGTGCCAGCAGATACCATGGGGGGGTGACTGAAGCTTTCTTT	CASRYHGGVTEAFF	-	-	TRBV6-5	TRBJ1-1
TGCGCCAGCAGCCCCCGCGGCCGGGACAGGGCAGAAGAGACCCAGTACTTC	CASSPRGRDRAEETQYF	TRBD1	-	TRBV4-3	TRBJ2-5
TGTGCCACTCTGGACAGGGGGCGAGCCGAAGCTTTCTTT	CATLDRGRAEAFF	TRBD1	-	TRBV28	TRBJ1-1
TGTGCCAGCAGCTTAGAGAATTACGGGTCGGGCGGGGGTAAGCATGGCTACACCTTC	CASSLENYGSGGGKHGYTF	-	-	TRBV7-9	TRBJ1-2
TGCGCCAGCAGCCAAGACCCCTACAGTATCCAAGAGACCCAGTACTTC	CASSQDPYSIQETQYF	-	few	TRBV4-1	TRBJ2-5
TGTGCCAGCAGCTTAGGGGAGACAGGGAACATTTATGAGCAGTTCTTC	CASSLGETGNIYEQFF	TRBD1	-	TRBV11-1	TRBJ2-1
TGTGCCACCAGCCCGAGACAGGGGACAGGGAAAGAAAGCGAGCAGTACTTC	CATSPRQGTGKESEQYF	TRBD1	-	TRBV15	TRBJ2-7
TGTGCCAGTAGTATAAAGGACAGGGGGACCTACGAGCAGTACTTC	CASSIKDRGTYEQYF	TRBD1	-	TRBV19	TRBJ2-7
TGCGCCAGCAGCTTGTCTAGCGGGGGTGTCGATACGCAGTATTTT	CASSLSSGGVDTQYF	TRBD2	-	TRBV5-1	TRBJ2-3
TGTGCCAGCAGTGAATCGAGCGGGGGGGCATCAGATACGCAGTATTTT	CASSESSGGASDTQYF	TRBD2	few	TRBV6-1	TRBJ2-3
TGTGCCAGCAGCGGGGGGACTAGCGGGTTAGCAGATACGCAGTATTTT	CASSGGTSGLADTQYF	TRBD2	-	TRBV5-4	TRBJ2-3
TGTGCCAGCAGTGACTCCCTTGATGGTGGCTTTCAAGAGACCCAGTACTTC	CASSDSLDGGFQETQYF	-	-	TRBV6-4	TRBJ2-5
TGTGCCAGCAGCTTGGAAGAGGAATCGAACTATGGCTACACCTTC	CASSLEEESNYGYTF	-	-	TRBV5-4	TRBJ1-2
TGTGCCAGCAGCTTCAATCGACTAGCGGATAACGGTGAGCAGTTCTTC	CASSFNRLADNGEQFF	TRBD2	-	TRBV7-8	TRBJ2-1
TGTGCCAGCAGCCAAGGGACAGGGTCCTATAATTCACCCCTCCACTTT	CASSQGTGSYNSPLHF	TRBD1	-	TRBV14	TRBJ1-6
TGTGCCAGCAGCCCCGACAGATTTAATGAAAAACTGTTTTTT	CASSPDRFNEKLFF	-	-	TRBV7-9	TRBJ1-4
TGCGCCAGCAGAAGAGCGGGCCCTCCCACAGATACGCAGTATTTT	CASRRAGPPTDTQYF	-	-	TRBV5-1	TRBJ2-3
TGTGCCAGCAGGCCTTACACTAGCGGGGGTATCGAGCAGTACTTC	CASRPYTSGGIEQYF	TRBD2	once	TRBV6-5	TRBJ2-7
TGTGCCAGCAGCTTGGACGGTAATCAGCCCCAGCATTTT	CASSLDGNQPQHF	-	-	TRBV5-6	TRBJ1-5
TGCGCCAGCAGCTCGGGAGAGACCCAGTACTTC	CASSSGETQYF	-	once	TRBV5-1	TRBJ2-5
TGTGCCAGCAGTTACGTCGGGGGGGGGACTGAAGCTTTCTTT	CASSYVGGGTEAFF	-	-	TRBV6-6	TRBJ1-1
TGTGCCAGCAGCATACTACAGGGAGCGGAGCAGCCCCAGCATTTT	CASSILQGAEQPQHF	-	few	TRBV21-1	TRBJ1-5
TGTGCCAGCAGGAATAGAGCGGGACAGGGGGCGTACGAGCAGTACTTC	CASRNRAGQGAYEQYF	TRBD1	-	TRBV28	TRBJ2-7
TGTGCCAGCAGTTTAGCGGGGGCTGCTTCTAGCACAGATACGCAGTATTTT	CASSLAGAASSTDTQYF	-	-	TRBV27	TRBJ2-3
TGTGCCATCAGTGAGACAGGGGGGACACAAGAGACCCAGTACTTC	CAISETGGTQETQYF	TRBD1	once	TRBV10-3	TRBJ2-5
TGTGCCAGCAGCGGGCTACAGGGGTATGGCTACACCTTC	CASSGLQGYGYTF	TRBD1	-	TRBV9	TRBJ1-2
TGTGCCAGCAGTTACAACGGTCCCGGGGAGCTGTTTTTT	CASSYNGPGELFF	-	-	TRBV6-6	TRBJ2-2
TGTGCCATCAGTGAGCCCAGTGGGGGGGCCCCCACCTACGAGCAGTACTTC	CAISEPSGGAPTYEQYF	-	once	TRBV10-3	TRBJ2-7
TGTGCCAGCCTCGCCCAGGGGCGTGGCGGCTACGAGCAGTACTTC	CASLAQGRGGYEQYF	-	-	TRBV2	TRBJ2-7
TGTGCCAGCAGTGCCCGGGGGTACAATGAGCAGTTCTTC	CASSARGYNEQFF	-	-	TRBV2	TRBJ2-1
TGTGCCAGCAGTTCCCCGGGACAGATTAATGAAAAACTGTTTTTT	CASSSPGQINEKLFF	TRBD1	-	TRBV28	TRBJ1-4
TGTGCCAGCAGCCAAGAGAGCGGTAGGGGGCCTCACCAGTATTTT	CASSQESGRGPHQYF	TRBD1	-	TRBV4-2	TRBJ2-3
TGTGCCACCCGGGGGACAGGGGGCGAGCAGTACTTC	CATRGTGGEQYF	TRBD1	-	TRBV19	TRBJ2-7
TGTGCCAGCAGCCCGGGGGACGGGAAAGCTTTCTTT	CASSPGDGKAFF	-	many	TRBV11-2	TRBJ1-1
TGTGCCATCAGTGCTAGCGGGGGGGCCGCCTACAATGAGCAGTTCTTC	CAISASGGAAYNEQFF	TRBD2	-	TRBV10-3	TRBJ2-1
TGTGCCAGCAGAACAAGCGGTGATACGCAGTATTTT	CASRTSGDTQYF	-	few	TRBV7-9	TRBJ2-3
TGTGCCAGCAGCTTACGGGGGACCTACTCCTACAATGAGCAGTTCTTC	CASSLRGTYSYNEQFF	-	-	TRBV11-2	TRBJ2-1
TGCGCCAGCATCCCCGGTGAAAAACTGTTTTTT	CASIPGEKLFF	-	-	TRBV10-1	TRBJ1-4
TGTGCCAGCAGTTGGTCTAGCGGGGGAGATGAGCAGTTCTTC	CASSWSSGGDEQFF	TRBD2	-	TRBV6-6	TRBJ2-1
TGTGCCAGCAGTGACGTTCCGCGCTCTGGAAACACCATATATTTT	CASSDVPRSGNTIYF	-	-	TRBV6-4	TRBJ1-3
TGCGCCAGCAGCCCGGGACAGGAAAACACGAAGCACCCTTGTGAGCAGTTCTTC	CASSPGQENTKHPCEQFF	TRBD1	-	TRBV5-1	TRBJ2-1
TGTGCCATATCAGGACAGTTGGCCACAGATACGCAGTATTTT	CAISGQLATDTQYF	-	-	TRBV10-3	TRBJ2-3